These 19 T cell receptor beta chains were sequenced from one sample in a study of CD8+ T cells in alopecia areata. Regarding treatment: oral pan-JAK inhibitor, 5-10 mg twice daily. The sequencing template was cDNA reverse transcribed from extracted RNA. The repertoire was sequenced with immunoSEQ multiplex PCR; TCRdb's copy has only in-frame clones and lacks some. Of 150,000 to 200,000 clones detected, roughly three fifths appear once; the ten largest clones hold approximately 3.5%. Source: CD4+ T cells sorted from blood, taken at week 4, from a patient treated with tofacitinib. All receptors come from a human donor with alopecia areata.

The chain employs TRBV6-5 and TRBJ2-3, with TRBD2 identical over 8 bases. V shed 4 bases and J 3 bases; nucleotides not matched to a gene: 6. CDR3 length equals 15 residues. From germline, CDR1 is MNHEY and CDR2 SVGAGI. The CDR3 here is CASSSTTSGTDTQYF. CDR3 nucleotides: TGTGCCAGCAGTTCGACCACTAGCGGTACAGATACGCAGTATTTT.

The J gene is TRBJ1-3, the V gene TRBV5-1, with a tentative D call TRBD1 (5 bases). Germline V gene lookup returns CDR1 SGHRS and CDR2 YFSETQ. The CDR3 has 14 amino acids. Trimming took 0 bases from V and 6 from J, leaving 10 bases between them. CDR3 DNA sequence: TGCGCCAGCAGCTTGGAAGGGGTGGAAAACACCATATATTTT. Translation: CASSLEGVENTIYF. Full variable domain (rest looked up from reference TRBV5-1 and TRBJ1-3): KAGVTQTPRYLIKTRGQQVTLSCSPISGHRSVSWYQQTPGQGLQFLFEYFSETQRNKGNFPGRFSGRQFSNSRSEMNVSTLELGDSALYLCASSLEGVENTIYFGEGSWLTVV.

This clone was counted between two and nine times. The V and J genes are TRBV7-2 and TRBJ2-6, with D uncertain. The CDR3 spans 14 residues. Germline V gene lookup returns CDR1 SGHTA and CDR2 FQGNSA. Trimming removed 8 bases from V and 0 bases from J, with 8 bases in between. This chain's CDR3 is CASPTISGANVLTF. The CDR3 nucleotides are TGTGCCAGCCCAACCATCTCTGGGGCCAACGTCCTGACTTTC.

The table lists this clone with a few counts. The chain joins TRBV7-2 to TRBJ2-7, with 7 bases identical to TRBD1. The CDR3 runs to 14 residues. Germline V gene lookup returns CDR1 SGHTA and CDR2 FQGNSA. The trim removed 1 base at V and 3 bases at J, leaving 3 bases unmatched. CDR3 in amino acids: CASSLGGQYYEQYF. For the CDR3, the DNA is TGTGCCAGCAGCTTAGGGGGACAGTACTACGAGCAGTACTTC. Drawing the rest from reference TRBV7-2 and TRBJ2-7, the complete variable domain is GAGVSQSPSNKVTEKGKDVELRCDPISGHTALYWYRQSLGQGLEFLIYFQGNSAPDKSGLPSDRFSAERTGGSVSTLTIQRTQQEDSAVYLCASSLGGQYYEQYFGPGTRLTVT.

J is TRBJ1-2 and V is TRBV11-2, with D tentatively TRBD1 (5 bases). Per the germline V gene, CDR1 is SGHAT and CDR2 is FQNNGV. Trimming took off 1 base at V and 8 bases at J, with 8 bases between the two ends. The CDR3 totals 12 residues. The CDR3 DNA is TGTGCCAGCAGCTTAGCCAGGGAGGGCTACACCTTC. It encodes CASSLAREGYTF.

The chain employs TRBV27 and TRBJ1-2; 7 bases map to TRBD1. J was trimmed by 7 bases and V by 6 bases; bases with no gene match: 14. This CDR3 is built from 15 residues. Germline CDR1 is MNHEY and CDR2 is SMNVEV (reference sequence). CDR3 residues: CASRSLDRPLRGYTF. CDR3 nucleotide sequence: TGTGCCAGCAGGTCCTTGGACAGGCCACTACGTGGCTACACCTTC.

This clone was detected only a few times. This CDR3 is CASSPSRGSDEQYF. The CDR3 DNA reads TGCGCCAGCAGCCCCAGCCGGGGGTCGGACGAGCAGTACTTC. J is TRBJ2-7 and V is TRBV4-3; the D gene is possibly TRBD2 (6 bases). Per germline, CDR1 LGHNA and CDR2 YSLEER. This CDR3 comprises 14 residues. V gave up 4 bases and J gave up 5 bases, with 15 bases separating them.

V is TRBV7-2 and J is TRBJ2-6; 7 bases line up with TRBD2. Germline-derived CDR1 and CDR2 are SGHTA and FQGNSA. The CDR3 contains 14 residues. Trimming at V came to 6 bases and at J to 12 bases, leaving 11 bases not matched to a gene. The CDR3 DNA reads TGTGCCAGCAGTTCCCCCGCTGGGGGGGGCGTCCTGACTTTC. It specifies CASSSPAGGGVLTF.

This clone was observed once. This chain joins TRBV29-1 and TRBJ1-5; D not certain. The germline gives CDR1 SQVTM, CDR2 ANQGSEA. The CDR3 is 15 amino acids. V was pared by 4 bases and J by 7 bases, with 20 bases between. The CDR3 DNA sequence: TGCAGCGTTGCCGGCGGCTCGGATGGTGTGCAGCCCCAGCATTTT. Residues: CSVAGGSDGVQPQHF.

This clone occurred a few times. J is TRBJ1-4 and V is TRBV2, with D uncertain. The CDR3 spans 11 residues. Deletions cut 6 bases from V and 5 bases from J, with 4 bases between. The germline CDR1 and CDR2 sequences are SNHLY and FYNNEI. CDR3 region: CASRANEKLFF. In DNA, the CDR3 is TGTGCCAGCAGGGCCAATGAAAAACTGTTTTTT.

J is TRBJ2-5 and V is TRBV5-1; 8 positions match TRBD1. Germline V CDR1 and CDR2: SGHRS, YFSETQ. This CDR3 spans 12 amino acids. V shed 5 bases and J 3 bases; nucleotides not matched to a gene: 0. The CDR3: CASRQGEETQYF. CDR3 sequence (DNA): TGCGCCAGCAGACAGGGGGAAGAGACCCAGTACTTC.

The chain carries TRBV30 and TRBJ2-5; the match to TRBD2 covers 7 bases. The CDR3 sequence is 14 residues long. From germline, CDR1 is GTSNPN and CDR2 SVGIG (reference sequence). Losses at the gene ends were 3 bases for V and 1 base for J; bases not matched to a gene: 5. The CDR3 DNA reads as TGTGCCTGGAGCGTCGGGACTATCCAAGAGACCCAGTACTTC. Amino acid sequence: CAWSVGTIQETQYF.

This sequence joins TRBV2 and TRBJ2-7; D is unresolved. Deletions cut 8 bases from V and 3 bases from J, with 14 bases between. The CDR3 consists of 13 residues. Germline lookup yields CDR1 SNHLY and CDR2 FYNNEI. CDR3 in amino acids: CASSRSRNYEQYF. DNA of the CDR3: TGTGCCAGCTCCCGCAGCAGGAACTACGAGCAGTACTTC.

The V call is TRBV4-1, the J call TRBJ1-2; TRBD1 might be the D (5 bases). Germline CDR1 and CDR2: MGHRA and YSYEKL. V lost 1 base to trimming and J lost 8 bases, with 17 bases between them. This CDR3 region has 15 residues. CDR3 protein: CASSQADSFWVGYTF. CDR3 DNA sequence: TGCGCCAGCAGCCAAGCCGACAGTTTCTGGGTGGGCTACACCTTC.

This clone has only one observation. The chain uses TRBV30 and TRBJ1-5, with D tentatively TRBD1 (5 bases). The germline V and J ends were trimmed by 3 bases and 2 bases, with 11 bases remaining between them. This CDR3 contains 14 residues. Germline values: CDR1 GTSNPN, CDR2 SVGIG (reference sequence). The CDR3 spells CAWSAGRGNQPQHF. In DNA form, the CDR3 reads TGTGCCTGGAGCGCAGGGAGAGGCAATCAGCCCCAGCATTTT.

A few counts support this clone. The chain has TRBV7-3 and TRBJ2-1; 11 positions match TRBD2. Trimming took 3 bases from V and 4 from J; bases not matched to a gene: 5. This CDR3 comprises 16 residues. Germline V gene lookup returns CDR1 SGHTA and CDR2 FQGTGA. CDR3 residues: CASSFRRLAGYNEQFF. For the CDR3, the DNA is TGTGCCAGCAGCTTCCGCCGACTAGCGGGATACAATGAGCAGTTCTTC.

The rearrangement links TRBV7-8 to TRBJ2-7, with D unresolved. The CDR3 extends over 15 amino acids. Trimming shortened V by 5 bases and J by 3 bases, and 17 bases separated the two germline ends. The germline CDR1 and CDR2 sequences are SGHVS and FQNEAQ. The CDR3 loop reads CASSPRPETGYEQYF. The CDR3 DNA is TGTGCCAGCAGCCCGCGACCTGAGACTGGCTACGAGCAGTACTTC.

There are a few counts of this clone. The chain uses TRBV7-2 and TRBJ1-2; 10 bases map to TRBD1. Trimming removed 5 bases from V and 7 bases from J; junction bases left unmatched: 7. This CDR3 has 14 residues. Germline V lookup: CDR1 SGHTA, CDR2 FQGNSA. CDR3 nucleotide sequence: TGTGCCAGCAGCCCTCGACAGGGGGCCGGTGGCTACACCTTC. Residues: CASSPRQGAGGYTF.

This chain links TRBV28 with TRBJ1-5; D is unresolved. V shed 2 bases and J shed 5 bases, with 7 bases lying between them. CDR1 is MDHEN, CDR2 SYDVKM, per germline. The CDR3 loop spans 13 amino acids. The CDR3 DNA reads as TGTGCCAGCAGTTTAACCGCGGATCAGCCCCAGCATTTT. Translation: CASSLTADQPQHF.